Reported below is one TCR beta chain. The target antigen is unknown. The validation cohort, a group of under 150 subjects, included the donors and was separate from the approximately 650-subject first cohort. Deletions cut 5 bases from V and 10 bases from J, with 15 bases between. The germline CDR1 and CDR2 sequences are SGHTA and FQGTGA. The CDR3 has 13 residues. This sample stems from a study of cytomegalovirus exposure and HLA in healthy donors. Study-level information: The same platform was used for the roughly 120 validation repertoires and the approximately 670 first-cohort repertoires, a later analysis reported.

Whole-study findings and limits: The classifier reportedly diagnosed cytomegalovirus status with high sensitivity and specificity. Researchers counted around 150 TCR beta chains as cytomegalovirus-associated.

Clones were sequenced by immunoSEQ multiplex PCR, and TCRdb holds only the in-frame ones, with some missing. The sample has fewer than 55,000 clones, 85% to 95% seen once. This chain connects TRBV7-3 to TRBJ2-1, with D tentatively TRBD2 (5 bases). The sequenced material came from PBMCs. This receptor was taken from a man aged 18-30 years in good health and CMV-seronegative. The CDR3, as DNA: TGTGCCAGCAGCCAACATAGCGAAGACGAGCAGTTCTTC. It specifies CASSQHSEDEQFF.